These T cell receptor beta chains were read from a single sample in a study of PD-1 blockade in classical Hodgkin lymphoma. Measured with immunoSEQ multiplex PCR; TCRdb has only the in-frame clones, and not every one. The table records 120,000 to 150,000 clones, 78% of them present only once. The specimen comprised peripheral blood mononuclear cells (PBMCs), sampled before the second cycle of nivolumab. These receptors were obtained from a human donor with classical Hodgkin lymphoma. CDR3s include the opening cysteine and the closing phenylalanine or tryptophan. The D gene is left open where the match is weak. Some rows mark clone size as missing; the rest say once, few, many or name a class of expanded clone.

CDR3 protein | CDR3 DNA | J gene | D gene | CDR3 length | clone size | V gene
CASSYSMTGTGEKLFF | TGTGCCAGCAGTTACTCGATGACAGGGACTGGGGAAAAACTGTTTTTT | TRBJ1-4 | TRBD1 | 16 | - | TRBV6-5
CAISQGQGAYEQYF | TGTGCCATCAGTCAGGGACAGGGGGCTTACGAGCAGTACTTC | TRBJ2-7 | TRBD1 | 14 | - | TRBV10-3
CASRDGPHYGYTF | TGTGCCAGCAGAGACGGACCGCACTATGGCTACACCTTC | TRBJ1-2 | - | 13 | - | TRBV6-5
CATGQGENEQFF | TGTGCCACGGGACAGGGGGAGAATGAGCAGTTCTTC | TRBJ2-1 | TRBD1 | 12 | once | TRBV10-3
CASSEPGSVYGYTF | TGTGCCAGCAGTGAACCGGGGAGTGTTTATGGCTACACCTTC | TRBJ1-2 | - | 14 | - | TRBV25-1
CASSLESQSDGYTF | TGCGCCAGCAGCTTGGAGTCACAGAGCGACGGCTACACCTTC | TRBJ1-2 | - | 14 | - | TRBV5-1
CAISDPTGSYEQYF | TGTGCCATCAGTGATCCCACGGGCTCCTACGAGCAGTACTTC | TRBJ2-7 | - | 14 | - | TRBV10-3
CASGSGTGISKETQYF | TGTGCTAGTGGATCCGGGACAGGGATATCGAAAGAGACCCAGTACTTC | TRBJ2-5 | TRBD1 | 16 | - | TRBV12-5
CASSFSSGQLYGYTF | TGTGCCAGCAGCTTTTCCTCGGGACAGCTATATGGCTACACCTTC | TRBJ1-2 | TRBD1 | 15 | - | TRBV11-2
CASSRTSGYNEQFF | TGTGCCAGCAGTCGGACTAGCGGTTACAATGAGCAGTTCTTC | TRBJ2-1 | TRBD2 | 14 | - | TRBV4-2
CASNPQASSGNTIYF | TGTGCCAGTAACCCACAGGCCAGCTCTGGAAACACCATATATTTT | TRBJ1-3 | - | 15 | - | TRBV19
CASSESVVGGHISGANVLTF | TGCGCCAGCAGTGAGTCTGTGGTTGGGGGCCACATCTCTGGGGCCAACGTCCTGACTTTC | TRBJ2-6 | - | 20 | - | TRBV10-1
CASSPSGLAGTYEQYF | TGTGCCAGCAGCCCCTCGGGACTAGCGGGTACGTACGAGCAGTACTTC | TRBJ2-7 | TRBD2 | 16 | - | TRBV7-6
CASRQGGAYEQYF | TGTGCCAGCCGACAGGGGGGTGCCTACGAGCAGTACTTC | TRBJ2-7 | TRBD1 | 13 | - | TRBV28
CASSRQHLSPLHF | TGTGCCAGCAGTCGACAGCATCTTTCACCCCTCCACTTT | TRBJ1-6 | - | 13 | - | TRBV28
CASSSSSGRALYNEQFF | TGTGCCAGCAGCTCCTCTAGCGGGAGGGCTCTTTACAATGAGCAGTTCTTC | TRBJ2-1 | TRBD2 | 17 | - | TRBV7-9
CASSPPGTSTNQPQHF | TGTGCCAGCTCACCACCGGGTACGTCGACAAATCAGCCCCAGCATTTT | TRBJ1-5 | - | 16 | - | TRBV18
CASSEIYGLSSYNEQFF | TGTGCCAGCAGTGAAATCTACGGCCTCAGCTCCTACAATGAGCAGTTCTTC | TRBJ2-1 | - | 17 | - | TRBV6-1
CASSLQETQYF | TGTGCCAGCAGCTTACAAGAGACCCAGTACTTC | TRBJ2-5 | - | 11 | - | TRBV7-2
CASSPRTSLSYNEQFF | TGTGCCAGTAGTCCCCGGACTAGCCTTTCCTACAATGAGCAGTTCTTC | TRBJ2-1 | TRBD2 | 16 | - | TRBV19
CASSSLHRGPFTDTQYF | TGCGCCAGCAGCTCCCTTCACAGGGGACCCTTCACAGATACGCAGTATTTT | TRBJ2-3 | TRBD1 | 17 | - | TRBV5-1
CAWTRQLQETQYF | TGTGCCTGGACCCGACAGCTACAAGAGACCCAGTACTTC | TRBJ2-5 | - | 13 | - | TRBV30
CASSAGRLGSYNEQFF | TGCGCCAGCAGCGCGGGCCGATTAGGCTCCTACAATGAGCAGTTCTTC | TRBJ2-1 | - | 16 | - | TRBV5-1
CASSRIPQTGSGNTIYF | TGCGCCAGCAGCCGTATTCCCCAGACAGGCTCTGGAAACACCATATATTTT | TRBJ1-3 | - | 17 | - | TRBV5-1
CSVGGFPTYEQYF | TGCAGCGTTGGAGGCTTCCCAACCTACGAGCAGTACTTC | TRBJ2-7 | - | 13 | - | TRBV29-1
CASLPRIGNEKLFF | TGTGCCAGTTTGCCCCGAATTGGGAATGAAAAACTGTTTTTT | TRBJ1-4 | - | 14 | - | TRBV19
CAWSVNRGVNSPLHF | TGTGCCTGGAGTGTAAACAGGGGCGTAAATTCACCCCTCCACTTT | TRBJ1-6 | TRBD1 | 15 | - | TRBV30
CASSPPGDTIGNEQFF | TGTGCCAGCTCACCACCCGGGGACACCATAGGCAATGAGCAGTTCTTC | TRBJ2-1 | - | 16 | - | TRBV18
CASSMDSSGNTIYF | TGTGCCAGTAGTATGGACAGCTCTGGAAACACCATATATTTT | TRBJ1-3 | - | 14 | - | TRBV19
CATSREGGNQPQHF | TGTGCCACCAGCAGAGAAGGAGGCAATCAGCCCCAGCATTTT | TRBJ1-5 | - | 14 | - | TRBV15
CATSQGDYEQYF | TGTGCCACTTCACAGGGGGACTACGAGCAGTACTTC | TRBJ2-7 | TRBD1 | 12 | - | TRBV10-3
CASSSNRVNTEAFF | TGTGCCAGCAGTTCGAACAGGGTGAACACTGAAGCTTTCTTT | TRBJ1-1 | - | 14 | once | TRBV6-6
CATSRDLSGSYEQYF | TGTGCCACCAGCAGAGATTTAAGTGGATCCTACGAGCAGTACTTC | TRBJ2-7 | - | 15 | - | TRBV15
CASSSLAGGPYEQYF | TGTGCCAGCAGCTCCCTAGCGGGAGGACCCTACGAGCAGTACTTC | TRBJ2-7 | TRBD2 | 15 | few | TRBV7-6
CASSSTGSQPQHF | TGTGCCAGCAGTTCGACAGGGTCTCAGCCCCAGCATTTT | TRBJ1-5 | TRBD1 | 13 | few | TRBV6-5
CASTGGTSNQPQHF | TGTGCCAGCACGGGTGGGACAAGCAATCAGCCCCAGCATTTT | TRBJ1-5 | - | 14 | - | TRBV6-1
CASSLGQGTDTQYF | TGTGCCAGCAGCCTGGGACAGGGCACAGATACGCAGTATTTT | TRBJ2-3 | TRBD1 | 14 | once | TRBV7-9
CASSPPLAGENEQYF | TGTGCCAGCAGCCCTCCCCTGGCGGGAGAGAACGAGCAGTACTTC | TRBJ2-7 | TRBD2 | 15 | many | TRBV7-9
CASSFNHGGEKLFF | TGTGCCAGCAGTTTCAATCATGGAGGTGAAAAACTGTTTTTT | TRBJ1-4 | - | 14 | - | TRBV27
CASRGQGGFTDTQYF | TGTGCCAGCAGGGGACAGGGAGGTTTCACAGATACGCAGTATTTT | TRBJ2-3 | TRBD1 | 15 | - | TRBV2